The source of this TCR beta chain is a study of blood T cell repertoires in COVID-19. About the study: Two consecutive negative NP/OP PCR tests, clearance, or resolved symptoms defined Cohort 3 recovery. Samples came from the United States, Italy and Spain, spanning acute and convalescent COVID-19.

Clones were sequenced by immunoSEQ multiplex PCR, and TCRdb holds only the in-frame ones, with some missing. Of hundreds of thousands of clones in the sample, over 75% were seen once. The CDR3 contains 16 residues. The rearrangement uses TRBV7-5 and TRBJ1-5. TRBV7-5 is reported as a pseudogene. This clonotype was sampled from a man between 35 and 55 years old in a cohort exposed to, infected with or recovered from COVID-19 (not recorded which). The source material was PBMCs or T cells enriched from blood (not recorded which). The CDR3 DNA sequence: TGTGTCAGAAGCTCGGGACTCTCCGGGGGCAATCAGCCCCAGCATTTT. Translating gives CVRSSGLSGGNQPQHF.